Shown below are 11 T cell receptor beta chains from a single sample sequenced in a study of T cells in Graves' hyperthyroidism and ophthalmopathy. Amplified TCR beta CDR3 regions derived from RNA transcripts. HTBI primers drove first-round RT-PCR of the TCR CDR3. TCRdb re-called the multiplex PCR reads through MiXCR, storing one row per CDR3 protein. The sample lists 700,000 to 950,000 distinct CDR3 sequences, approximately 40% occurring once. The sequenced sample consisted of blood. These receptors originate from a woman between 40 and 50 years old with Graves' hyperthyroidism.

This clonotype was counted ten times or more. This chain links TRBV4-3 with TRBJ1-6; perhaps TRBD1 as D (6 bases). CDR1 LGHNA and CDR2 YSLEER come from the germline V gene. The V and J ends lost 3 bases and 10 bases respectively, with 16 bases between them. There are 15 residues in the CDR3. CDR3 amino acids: CASSQPGEAGSPLHF. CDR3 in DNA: TGCGCCAGCAGCCAGCCAGGGGAGGCAGGATCACCCCTCCACTTT.

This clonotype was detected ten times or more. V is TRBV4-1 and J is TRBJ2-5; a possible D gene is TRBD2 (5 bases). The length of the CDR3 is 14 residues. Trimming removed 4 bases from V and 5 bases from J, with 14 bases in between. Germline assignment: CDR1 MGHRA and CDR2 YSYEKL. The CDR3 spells CASSRVLGIETQYF. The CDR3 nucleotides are TGCGCCAGCAGCCGAGTACTAGGTATCGAGACCCAGTACTTC.

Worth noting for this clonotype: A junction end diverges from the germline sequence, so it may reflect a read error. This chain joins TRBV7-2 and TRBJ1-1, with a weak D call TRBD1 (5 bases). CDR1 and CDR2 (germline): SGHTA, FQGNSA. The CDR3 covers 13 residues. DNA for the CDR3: TGTGCCAGCAGCCAAGGGGCTCGCACTGATGCTTTCTTT. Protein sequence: CASSQGARTDAFF.

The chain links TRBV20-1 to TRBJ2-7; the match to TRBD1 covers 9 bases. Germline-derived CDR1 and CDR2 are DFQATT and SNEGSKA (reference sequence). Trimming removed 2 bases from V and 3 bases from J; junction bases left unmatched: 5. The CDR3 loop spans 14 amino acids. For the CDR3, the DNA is TGCAGTGCTAGACGTACAGGGGGCTTCTACGAGCAGTACTTC. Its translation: CSARRTGGFYEQYF.

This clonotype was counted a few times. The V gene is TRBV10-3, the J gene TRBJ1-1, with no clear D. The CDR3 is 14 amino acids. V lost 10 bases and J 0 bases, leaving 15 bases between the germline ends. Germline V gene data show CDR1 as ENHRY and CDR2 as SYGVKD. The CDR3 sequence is CATRKGGLNTEAFF. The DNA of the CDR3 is TGTGCCACCAGAAAGGGCGGCCTGAACACTGAAGCTTTCTTT.

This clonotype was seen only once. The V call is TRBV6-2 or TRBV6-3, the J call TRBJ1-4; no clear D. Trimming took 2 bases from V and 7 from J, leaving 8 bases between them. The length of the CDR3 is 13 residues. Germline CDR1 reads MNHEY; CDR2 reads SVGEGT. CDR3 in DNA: TGTGCCAGCAGTTACCGGGTCTCTGAAAAACTGTTTTTT. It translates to CASSYRVSEKLFF.

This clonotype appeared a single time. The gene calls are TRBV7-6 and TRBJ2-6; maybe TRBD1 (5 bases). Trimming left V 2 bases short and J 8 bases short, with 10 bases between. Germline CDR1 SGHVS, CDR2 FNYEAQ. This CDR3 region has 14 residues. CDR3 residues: CASSLSSGSNVLTF. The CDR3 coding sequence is TGTGCCAGCAGCTTATCGTCAGGGTCCAACGTCCTGACTTTC.

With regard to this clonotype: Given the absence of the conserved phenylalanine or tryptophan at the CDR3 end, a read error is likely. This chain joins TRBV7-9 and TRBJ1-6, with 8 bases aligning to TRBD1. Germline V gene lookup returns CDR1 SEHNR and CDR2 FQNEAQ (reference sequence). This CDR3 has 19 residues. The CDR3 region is CASSQDPVSFRGLDSPLHS. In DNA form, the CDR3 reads TGCGCCAGCAGCCAAGATCCCGTATCCTTCAGGGGGCTGGATTCACCCCTCCACTCT.

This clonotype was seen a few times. The CDR3 coding sequence is TGTGCCAGCAGGAACGGGACTAGCGGCTACGAGCAGTACTTC. This encodes CASRNGTSGYEQYF. The chain is built from TRBV2 and TRBJ2-7; 11 bases fit TRBD2. J was trimmed by 3 bases and V by 6 bases; bases with no gene match: 4. The CDR3 runs to 14 residues. Germline V gene lookup returns CDR1 SNHLY and CDR2 FYNNEI.

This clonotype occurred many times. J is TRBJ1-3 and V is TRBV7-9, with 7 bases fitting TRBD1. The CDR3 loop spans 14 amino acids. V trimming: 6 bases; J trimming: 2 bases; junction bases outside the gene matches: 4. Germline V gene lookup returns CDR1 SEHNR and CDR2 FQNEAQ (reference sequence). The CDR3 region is CASSLTGTGNTIYF. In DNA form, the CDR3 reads TGTGCCAGCAGTCTGACAGGGACTGGAAACACCATATATTTT. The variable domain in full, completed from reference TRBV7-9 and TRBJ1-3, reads DTGVSQNPRHKITKRGQNVTFRCDPISEHNRLYWYRQTLGQGPEFLTYFQNEAQLEKSRLLSDRFSAERPKGSFSTLEIQRTEQGDSAMYLCASSLTGTGNTIYFGEGSWLTVV.

The DNA of the CDR3 is TGTGCCAGCAGTTCCTACATCAGCTCTGGAAACACCATATATTTT. Translated: CASSSYISSGNTIYF. V gene TRBV6-5 combines with J gene TRBJ1-3; D remains unclear. Germline-derived CDR1 and CDR2 are MNHEY and SVGAGI. The CDR3 loop spans 15 amino acids. V was clipped by 4 bases and J by 0 bases, with 10 bases between them.